This TCR beta chain was sequenced for a study of T cell responses to AZD1222 COVID-19 vaccine. Study results and caveats: Mostly white British, mostly female donors; authors suggested clonal diversity may be underestimated. Increased Spike-specific TCR breadth and depth were observed after two AZD1222 doses. Unmutated variant regions are reportedly targeted by nearly half of spike-specific TCRs.

With respect to this clone: Its cognate antigen is unknown.

This table comes from immunoSEQ multiplex PCR, and its TCRdb copy is limited to in-frame clones, with some not included. The top ten hold about 4.1% of the sample, which has about 140,000 clones, 80% to 95% seen once. CDR1 is LGHNA and CDR2 is YNFKEQ in the germline V gene. This CDR3 spans 18 amino acids. V shed 0 bases, J shed 3 bases, and the junction held 8 bases outside the gene matches. The chain couples TRBV4-2 to TRBJ2-6; 7 bases match TRBD1. This clonotype originated in an adult who received the AZD1222 COVID-19 vaccine. This sample comprised peripheral blood, obtained 28 days after the second AZD1222 dose. Here the CDR3 reads CASSQDIRGGLGANVLTF. The CDR3 nucleotides read TGTGCCAGCAGCCAAGATATCCGAGGGGGCCTTGGGGCCAACGTCCTGACTTTC.